Given below is one T cell receptor (beta chain) in context. TCRdb recomputed calls from the RT-PCR reads with MiXCR, one row per CDR3 protein. The sample has roughly 500,000 distinct CDR3 sequences; roughly a quarter are singletons. This sample was included in a study of response to subunit inactivated influenza vaccine. Trimming left V 0 bases short and J 1 base short, with 18 bases between. There are 17 residues in the CDR3. Germline V gene data show CDR1 as DFQATT and CDR2 as SNEGSKA (reference sequence). The same data also contributed to another study, on T cells expressing NK-cell markers. As reported in that work: For TCR beta, cDNA was produced by 5'RACE template switching with UMIs.

The clonotype comes from a man aged 50-59 years who received an inactivated influenza vaccine. Material: CD4+ T cells sorted from PBMCs, obtained less than 13 days after vaccination. V gene TRBV20-1 combines with J gene TRBJ1-1; D may be TRBD1 (5 bases). The CDR3 loop reads CSARDPKGGGGNTEAFF. The CDR3 coding sequence is TGCAGTGCTAGAGATCCGAAAGGTGGGGGAGGGAACACTGAAGCTTTCTTT.